This paragraph reports one T cell receptor beta chain. The data were taken from a study of shared clonotypes between healthy human individuals. Germline CDR1 is SGHAT and CDR2 is FQNNGV. Trimming left V 1 base short and J 1 base short, with 12 bases between. The CDR3 runs to 16 residues. The data were produced by immunoSEQ multiplex PCR, yet TCRdb's version contains in-frame clones alone and is incomplete. The data contain hundreds of thousands of clones, approximately 96% of them singletons. The naive CD8 population came from CD45RO-negative cells selected for CCR7, without terminally differentiated effector memory CD45RA+ cells.

This TCR was recovered from a woman aged 25 to 39 in good health. The rearrangement uses TRBV11-2 and TRBJ2-3; D remains ambiguous. The sample comprised naive CD8+ T cells sorted from blood. For the CDR3, the DNA is TGTGCCAGCAGCTTAGGACCCGGAACTGGCACAGATACGCAGTATTTT. It codes for CASSLGPGTGTDTQYF.